This record covers a single T cell receptor beta chain. This entry is derived from a study of blood T cell repertoires in COVID-19. Study context: Acute and convalescent COVID-19 samples came from the United States, Italy and Spain. The cDNA or gDNA used as material had been derived from T cells, B-cell-depleted T cells, or PBMCs.

The length of the CDR3 is 15 residues. Germline CDR1 and CDR2: ENHRY and SYGVKD. The ends were cut back, 0 bases at V and 4 bases at J, with 10 bases in the middle. Data came from immunoSEQ multiplex PCR; TCRdb stores just in-frame clones and leaves some out. The sample lists several thousand clones, 80% to 90% seen once, with over 15% in the top ten. The J gene is TRBJ2-1, the V gene TRBV10-3; a weak D match, TRBD1 (6 bases). This receptor was identified in a human donor in a cohort sampled during active COVID-19. The specimen sequenced was peripheral blood. In nucleotides, the CDR3 is TGTGCCATCAGTGAGTCAGGGGGTACTTACAATGAGCAGTTCTTC. It codes for CAISESGGTYNEQFF.